Here is one T cell receptor beta chain with its context. These data originate in a study of blood T cell repertoires in COVID-19. CDR1 and CDR2 from the germline V gene are MNHEY and SMNVEV (reference sequence). The CDR3 has 13 amino acids. Trimming took off 5 bases at V and 9 bases at J, with 14 bases between the two ends. Libraries were prepared by immunoSEQ multiplex PCR; TCRdb keeps only in-frame clonotypes and omits some of them. In the table there are more than 150,000 clones, about 85% of which are singletons. This receptor was identified in a woman of 80 years or more with acute or convalescent COVID-19. The sample consisted of peripheral blood. The genes are TRBV27 and TRBJ1-5; D gene ambiguous. The CDR3 region is CASSPGPAGPQHF. The DNA for the CDR3 is TGTGCCAGCAGTCCGGGTCCGGCGGGGCCCCAGCATTTT.